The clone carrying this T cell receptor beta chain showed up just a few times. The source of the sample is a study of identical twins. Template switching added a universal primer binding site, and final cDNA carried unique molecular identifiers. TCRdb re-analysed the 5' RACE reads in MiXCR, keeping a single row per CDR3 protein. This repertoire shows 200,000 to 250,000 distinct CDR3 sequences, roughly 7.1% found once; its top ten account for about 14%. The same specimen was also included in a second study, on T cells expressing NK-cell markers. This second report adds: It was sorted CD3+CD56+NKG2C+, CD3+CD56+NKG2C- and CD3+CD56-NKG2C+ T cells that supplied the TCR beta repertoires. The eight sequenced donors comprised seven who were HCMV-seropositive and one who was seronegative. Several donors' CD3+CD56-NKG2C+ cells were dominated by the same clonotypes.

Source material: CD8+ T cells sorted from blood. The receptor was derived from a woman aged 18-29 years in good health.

Here the CDR3 DNA reads TGTGCCAGCAGCTTAACAGCGGGAGCGGGAAATGAGCAGTTCTTC. Translation gives CASSLTAGAGNEQFF. The chain has TRBV7-2 and TRBJ2-1, with TRBD2 matching over 8 bases. Trimming removed 2 bases from V and 7 bases from J; junction bases left unmatched: 7. The CDR3 length is 15 residues. Germline assignment: CDR1 SGHTA and CDR2 FQGNSA.